This T cell receptor beta chain stems from a study of memory CD8 T cells in hepatitis C reinfection. Study details: A positive HCV RNA test after two negatives ≥60 days apart defined reinfection.

Study-level findings and limits: About 5 donors were too few for definitive public clonotype conclusions.

Germline V gene data show CDR1 as SGHTA and CDR2 as FQGTGA. Trimming took 2 bases from V and 6 from J, leaving 17 bases between them. The CDR3 extends over 15 amino acids. Time point specified: pre-reinfection, 55 to 20 weeks before reinfection detection. No in vitro expansion preceded TCR sequencing of the sorted cells. At all three reinfection time points, viable CD3+ CD8+ CD45RO- cells from two donors served as controls. Measured with immunoSEQ multiplex PCR; TCRdb has only the in-frame clones, and not every one. The table shows 50,000 or so clones, with about 90% occurring only once. Comments on this clone: Its antigen is not identified.

Specimen: naive CD8+ T cells sorted from blood. J is TRBJ2-7 and V is TRBV7-3, with TRBD2 as a possible D gene (6 bases). This TCR was recovered from a man aged 18-30 years with hepatitis C virus infection. CDR3 residues: CASSLCWRDAAEQYF. CDR3 bases: TGTGCCAGCAGCTTATGCTGGCGGGACGCAGCCGAGCAGTACTTC.